This T cell receptor beta chain was sequenced in a study of blood T cell repertoires in COVID-19. Whole-study context: The origin of the acute and convalescent COVID-19 samples was the United States, Italy and Spain. The analysed material was cDNA or gDNA that came from T cells, B-cell-depleted T cells, or PBMCs.

In the original processing: Amplification with reference gene primers provided the estimates of nucleated cell counts. The repertoire was sequenced with immunoSEQ multiplex PCR; TCRdb's copy has only in-frame clones and lacks some. The D gene and trimming were derived from the DNA, and the V and J assignments and clone size from that table. Of a few hundred thousand clones detected, around 85% appear once; the ten largest clones hold about 9.6%. The CDR3 length is 16 residues. Germline loops: CDR1 SEHNR, CDR2 FQNEAQ (reference sequence). Trimming stripped 5 bases from V and 0 bases from J, with 13 bases between.

The clonotype comes from an elderly man with acute or convalescent COVID-19. Sample: peripheral blood. The chain joins TRBV7-9 to TRBJ1-4; possibly TRBD1 for D (6 bases). The CDR3 DNA is TGTGCCAGCAGCGGGAACAGGGCCGCAACTAATGAAAAACTGTTTTTT. Translating it yields CASSGNRAATNEKLFF. Variable domain in full (rest from reference TRBV7-9 and TRBJ1-4): DTGVSQNPRHKITKRGQNVTFRCDPISEHNRLYWYRQTLGQGPEFLTYFQNEAQLEKSRLLSDRFSAERPKGSFSTLEIQRTEQGDSAMYLCASSGNRAATNEKLFFGSGTQLSVL.